One and the same sample provided the 21 T cell receptor beta chains below, sequenced in a study of blood T cell repertoires in COVID-19 (dated by TCRdb to 2018 to 2021). Library generation was performed with the immunoSEQ multiplex PCR assay. The table comes from immuneACCESS by way of TCRdb, which keeps in-frame sequences with V and J called. Part of the clones is missing from these tables; in studies checked, under half for an unresolved V gene and the rest for unknown reasons. This sample is represented by 350,000 or so clones; more than 85% of them were singletons. The biggest ten clones account for 15% to 20% of the sample. Sequencing input: PBMCs or T cells enriched from blood (not recorded which). The receptors derive from a woman aged 25 to 45 who had recovered from COVID-19.

The V gene is TRBV15, the J gene TRBJ2-2; 8 bases map to TRBD2. V lost 3 bases to trimming and J lost 3 bases; unmatched junction nucleotides: 6. CDR1 is LNHNV, CDR2 YYDKDF, per germline (reference sequence). CDR3 length: 16 residues. CDR3 DNA: TGTGCCACCAGCAGCCCCGGGACTAGGGACACCGGGGAGCTGTTTTTT. Encoded protein: CATSSPGTRDTGELFF.

The chain links TRBV6-6 to TRBJ2-7; possible D gene TRBD2, 6 bases. The V end was cut by 4 bases, the J end by 0 bases, with 16 bases between. Germline CDR1 MNHNY, CDR2 SVGAGI (reference sequence). The CDR3 consists of 16 residues. The CDR3 sequence: CASSSNSGGSSYEQYF. For the CDR3, the DNA is TGTGCCAGCAGTTCAAATAGCGGAGGCAGCTCCTACGAGCAGTACTTC.

The V call is TRBV7-2, the J call TRBJ1-5; D might be TRBD1 (6 bases). The CDR3 consists of 15 residues. The germline V gene has CDR1 SGHTA and CDR2 FQGNSA. V was shortened by 3 bases and J by 0 bases, with 9 bases between the two germline ends. The CDR3 sequence: CASSFRGGSNQPQHF. CDR3 bases: TGTGCCAGCAGCTTCAGGGGTGGTAGCAATCAGCCCCAGCATTTT.

This chain joins TRBV7-9 and TRBJ1-1, with 9 positions matching TRBD1. The CDR3 extends over 12 amino acids. CDR1 and CDR2 from the germline V gene are SEHNR and FQNEAQ (reference sequence). V was clipped by 7 bases and J by 5 bases; unmatched bases: 2. CDR3: CASTGQGTEAFF. For the CDR3, the DNA is TGTGCCAGCACCGGACAGGGGACTGAAGCTTTCTTT.

The rearrangement uses TRBV3-1 (or the pseudogene TRBV3-2) and TRBJ1-1, with 7 bases fitting TRBD1. This CDR3 spans 15 amino acids. With 3 bases clipped from V and 1 base from J, the junction kept 5 bases outside the gene matches. Germline V lookup: CDR1 LGHDT, CDR2 YNNKEL (reference sequence). Here the CDR3 reads CASSQGQIRNTEAFF. DNA for the CDR3: TGTGCCAGCAGCCAGGGACAGATCCGGAACACTGAAGCTTTCTTT.

The V call is TRBV7-6, the J call TRBJ1-4, with 8 nucleotides matching TRBD1. The CDR3 spans 14 residues. Germline V gene sequence: CDR1 SGHVS, CDR2 FNYEAQ. V dropped 6 bases and J dropped 4; count of bases not matched to a gene: 4. Here the CDR3 DNA reads TGTGCCAGCAGTTCCGACAGGGGTAATGAAAAACTGTTTTTT. The encoded protein is CASSSDRGNEKLFF.

V gene TRBV4-1 combines with J gene TRBJ2-2; D might be TRBD1 (5 bases). Germline CDR1 and CDR2: MGHRA and YSYEKL. V dropped 0 bases and J dropped 8 bases, with 10 bases sitting between them. The CDR3 runs to 14 residues. The CDR3 sequence: CASSQEKGLGELFF. In nucleotides, the CDR3 is TGCGCCAGCAGCCAAGAGAAGGGGCTGGGGGAGCTGTTTTTT.

A single count supports this clone. The rearrangement joins TRBV19 to TRBJ2-7; 13 bases are shared with TRBD2. V lost 4 bases to trimming and J lost 7 bases; unmatched junction nucleotides: 4. The CDR3 totals 14 residues. The germline V gene has CDR1 LNHDA and CDR2 SQIVND (reference sequence). CDR3 sequence (DNA): TGTGCCAGTAGTACCCCGGGACTAGCGGGAGAGCAGTACTTC. Protein sequence: CASSTPGLAGEQYF. The full variable domain, completed using reference TRBV19 and TRBJ2-7, is DGGITQSPKYLFRKEGQNVTLSCEQNLNHDAMYWYRQDPGQGLRLIYYSQIVNDFQKGDIAEGYSVSREKKESFPLTVTSAQKNPTAFYLCASSTPGLAGEQYFGPGTRLTVT.

V usage is TRBV28 and J usage is TRBJ1-5; 11 nucleotides agree with TRBD1. The CDR3 extends over 14 amino acids. Germline loops: CDR1 MDHEN, CDR2 SYDVKM. V was clipped by 8 bases and J by 6 bases; unmatched bases: 6. CDR3 coding DNA: TGTGCCAGCGGACCGGGACAGGGGGGTCAGCCCCAGCATTTT. Translating gives CASGPGQGGQPQHF.

V is TRBV6-5 and J is TRBJ1-2, with D maybe TRBD1 (6 bases). This CDR3 comprises 15 residues. V gave up 6 bases and J gave up 0 bases, with 14 bases separating them. Looked up from germline, CDR1 is MNHEY and CDR2 is SVGAGI. The CDR3 here is CASSQDRLTNYGYTF. The DNA for the CDR3 is TGTGCCAGCAGCCAAGACAGGCTAACTAACTATGGCTACACCTTC.

This sequence joins TRBV2 and TRBJ1-1; TRBD1 agrees at 7 bases. J lost 3 bases, V lost 4 bases, and 5 bases had no gene match. The CDR3 extends over 14 amino acids. Germline V CDR1 and CDR2: SNHLY, FYNNEI. DNA for the CDR3: TGTGCCAGCAGTGGACAGGGCAGGTACACTGAAGCTTTCTTT. Translating it yields CASSGQGRYTEAFF.

This chain links TRBV7-9 with TRBJ2-1; TRBD1 matches at 8 bases. The CDR3 spans 15 residues. In germline, CDR1 is SEHNR, CDR2 FQNEAQ (reference sequence). V gave up 1 base and J gave up 6 bases; unmatched junction bases: 5. The chain's CDR3 is CASSLEGTGSNEQFF. In DNA form, the CDR3 reads TGTGCCAGCAGCTTAGAAGGGACAGGATCCAATGAGCAGTTCTTC. The variable domain in full, with the rest retrieved from reference TRBV7-9 and TRBJ2-1, is DTGVSQNPRHKITKRGQNVTFRCDPISEHNRLYWYRQTLGQGPEFLTYFQNEAQLEKSRLLSDRFSAERPKGSFSTLEIQRTEQGDSAMYLCASSLEGTGSNEQFFGPGTRLTVL.

J is TRBJ1-6 and V is TRBV5-1; the match to TRBD1 covers 7 bases. Unmatched junction bases numbered 7, after V lost 7 bases and J lost 6 bases. The CDR3 is 14 residues long. Per germline, CDR1 SGHRS and CDR2 YFSETQ. DNA of the CDR3: TGCGCCAGCTGTCCGGGACAGCCTAATTCACCCCTCCACTTT. Translation: CASCPGQPNSPLHF.

The chain recombines TRBV11-2 with TRBJ1-2; tentative D call: TRBD1 (6 bases). Deletions cut 4 bases from V and 7 bases from J, with 16 bases between. In germline, CDR1 is SGHAT, CDR2 FQNNGV. The CDR3 has 14 residues. In DNA form, the CDR3 reads TGTGCCAGCAGCTCCCTGCGGGGGGCAGGTGGCTACACCTTC. Amino acids: CASSSLRGAGGYTF. The full variable domain, with the rest looked up from reference TRBV11-2 and TRBJ1-2, is EAGVAQSPRYKIIEKRQSVAFWCNPISGHATLYWYQQILGQGPKLLIQFQNNGVVDDSQLPKDRFSAERLKGVDSTLKIQPAKLEDSAVYLCASSSLRGAGGYTFGSGTRLTVV.

The chain couples TRBV28 to TRBJ2-7; TRBD1 agrees at 8 bases. V was clipped by 7 bases and J by 6 bases; unmatched bases: 11. The germline V gene has CDR1 MDHEN and CDR2 SYDVKM. The CDR3 is made up of 14 amino acids. CDR3 nucleotides: TGTGCCAGCACCCGGACAGGGTTAGGATCCGAGCAGTACTTC. Encoded protein: CASTRTGLGSEQYF.

The chain carries TRBV27 and TRBJ1-2; 11 positions match TRBD1. The CDR3 length is 13 residues. The V segment lost 5 bases and the J segment 8 bases; nucleotides outside the gene matches: 4. Germline V gene data show CDR1 as MNHEY and CDR2 as SMNVEV (reference sequence). CDR3 residues: CASSPRTGGGYTF. The CDR3, as DNA: TGTGCCAGCAGTCCTAGGACAGGGGGCGGCTACACCTTC.

The rearrangement joins TRBV6-5 to TRBJ2-1; the match to TRBD1 covers 9 bases. From germline, CDR1 is MNHEY and CDR2 SVGAGI. This CDR3 has 15 residues. The J segment lost 8 bases and the V segment lost 0 bases, leaving 5 bases of the junction unmatched. CDR3 DNA sequence: TGTGCCAGCAGTTACTCAGGGACAGGGATGTATGAGCAGTTCTTC. Amino acid sequence: CASSYSGTGMYEQFF.

The chain combines TRBV9 with TRBJ2-1; 7 bases line up with TRBD1. The CDR3 has 16 residues. Germline CDR1 reads SGDLS; CDR2 reads YYNGEE. The junction had 7 bases not matched to a gene; V was cut back by 3 bases and J by 1 base. The CDR3 bases are TGTGCCAGCAGCGGCTCGACAGGGTGGTCCTACAATGAGCAGTTCTTC. It is translated as CASSGSTGWSYNEQFF.

The table lists this clone with a count of one. The chain uses TRBV27 and TRBJ2-7, with 12 bases aligning to TRBD1. Germline assignment: CDR1 MNHEY and CDR2 SMNVEV (reference sequence). This CDR3 contains 14 residues. V shed 4 bases, J shed 5 bases, and the junction held 3 bases outside the gene matches. In DNA form, the CDR3 reads TGTGCCAGCAGTTGGGGGACAGGGGGCGACGAGCAGTACTTC. Protein product: CASSWGTGGDEQYF.

V is TRBV29-1 and J is TRBJ2-7; D is ambiguous. CDR1 and CDR2 (germline): SQVTM, ANQGSEA. This CDR3 region has 11 residues. Trimming took off 6 bases at V and 6 bases at J, with 12 bases between the two ends. The chain's CDR3 is CSVAGVSEQYF. The DNA for the CDR3 is TGCAGCGTCGCCGGAGTCTCCGAGCAGTACTTC.

This chain links TRBV25-1 with TRBJ1-6, with 7 positions matching TRBD1. V dropped 3 bases and J dropped 7; count of bases not matched to a gene: 9. The length of the CDR3 is 16 residues. The germline CDR1 and CDR2 sequences are MGHDK and SYGVNS. The DNA of the CDR3 is TGTGCCAGCAGTGAGGCCCGGGCAGGGGGGAATTCACCCCTCCACTTT. Translated, it gives CASSEARAGGNSPLHF. Filled out from reference TRBV25-1 and TRBJ1-6, the complete variable domain reads EADIYQTPRYLVIGTGKKITLECSQTMGHDKMYWYQQDPGMELHLIHYSYGVNSTEKGDLSSESTVSRIRTEHFPLTLESARPSHTSQYLCASSEARAGGNSPLHFGNGTRLTVT.